The present entry profiles one TCR beta chain with its context. The antigen is undetermined. The data were taken from a study of cytomegalovirus exposure and HLA in healthy donors. Findings of the study overall: Among the most significant clusters, several appeared linked to common viral pathogens in a later analysis. Indistinguishability led to the exclusion of some V segments, TRBV6-2 and TRBV6-3 included.

Germline assignment: CDR1 SGHTA and CDR2 FQGNSA. There are 15 residues in the CDR3. V lost 2 bases to trimming and J lost 1 base, with 11 bases between them. Both 60 Vbeta primers and 13 Jbeta primers went into the PCR. Here immunoSEQ multiplex PCR was the method, and the copy in TCRdb shows in-frame clones only, minus some. Of 85,000 to 100,000 clones listed, around 82% are singletons. Material for sequencing was PBMCs. The origin of this receptor is a woman aged 55-69 years in good health and CMV-seronegative. This chain connects TRBV7-2 to TRBJ2-5; D is possibly TRBD2 (6 bases). For the CDR3, the DNA is TGTGCCAGCAGCTTAAGGATTAGCGGCCAAGAGACCCAGTACTTC. It is translated as CASSLRISGQETQYF.